These 3 T cell receptor beta chains share one sample of origin, sequenced in a study of regulatory T cells in long-lasting Graves disease. Time point in this sample: newly diagnosed GD, antithyroid drugs for less than 3 months. PBMCs provided the RNA from which the TCR library was made. Both iRepertoire HTBI primers and Arm-PCR of CDR3 regions were used to build the TCR beta libraries. TCRdb re-analysed the multiplex PCR reads in MiXCR, keeping a single row per CDR3 protein. Of approximately 400,000 distinct CDR3 sequences in the sample, approximately 15% are singletons; the top ten hold approximately 15%. The same sample was also used in a study of T cells in Graves' hyperthyroidism and ophthalmopathy.

This specimen consisted of peripheral blood mononuclear cells (PBMCs), obtained at new diagnosis, from a patient treated with antithyroid drugs. Receptors were obtained from a woman in her twenties or thirties with Graves disease.

As to this clonotype: One end of the junction varies from germline; a read error may be responsible. The V call is TRBV20-1, the J call TRBJ2-7, with TRBD1 matching over 8 bases. The CDR3 has 16 residues. The V gene's germline CDR1 is DFQATT and CDR2 SNEGSKA (reference sequence). CDR3 sequence: CGAPGFGQGLTYEQYF. The CDR3 region has the DNA TGCGGTGCGCCCGGGTTCGGACAGGGTTTAACCTACGAGCAGTACTTC.

This clonotype was found many times. The chain has TRBV2 and TRBJ2-5; D is undetermined. V lost 7 bases and J 2 bases, leaving 17 bases between the germline ends. The CDR3 length is 15 residues. Germline V gene sequence: CDR1 SNHLY, CDR2 FYNNEI. CDR3 in amino acids: CASTLGSQVQETQYF. CDR3 DNA sequence: TGTGCCAGCACTCTGGGCAGCCAGGTTCAAGAGACCCAGTACTTC.

This clonotype was picked up many times. The rearrangement uses TRBV12-3 or TRBV12-4 and TRBJ2-5, with 9 bases identical to TRBD1. The CDR3 spans 18 residues. The V gene end was trimmed by 3 bases and the J gene end by 2 bases; junction bases not matched to a gene: 13. This chain's CDR3 is CASSFNPWDRVRQETQYF. The CDR3 DNA sequence: TGTGCCAGCAGTTTTAACCCCTGGGACAGGGTCCGACAAGAGACCCAGTACTTC.